This is a list of T cell receptor beta chains from one sample in a study of monozygotic twins with inflammatory bowel disease. TCRdb reprocessed the 5' RACE reads and keeps a single row for each CDR3 protein, giving no DNA. The sample totals about 380,000 distinct CDR3 sequences. Sequencing was performed on blood. All receptors come from a human donor with ulcerative colitis or Crohn's disease, or a healthy co-twin of an affected twin (not recorded which). The CDR3 runs from the conserved cysteine through the conserved F or W. Each record gives: CDR3 length, V gene, J gene, CDR3 protein.

>16|TRBV19|TRBJ2-2
CASSSRTGSDTGELFF
>15|TRBV7-2|TRBJ2-7
CASSLPKGGKHEQYF
>15|TRBV6-4|TRBJ2-1
CASSDPATGYNEQFF
>14|TRBV6-5|TRBJ1-2
CASSYSGANYGYTF
>19|TRBV4-3|TRBJ2-5
CASSQIFGTSGGTQETQYF
>15|TRBV7-9|TRBJ2-1
CASSEPGPGSNEQFF
>15|TRBV4-3|TRBJ1-2
CASSQEGQPNYGYTF
>16|TRBV6-5|TRBJ2-3
CASSLRGRRSTDTQYF
>12|TRBV20-1|TRBJ1-2
CSALRPAYGYTF
>15|TRBV28|TRBJ1-2
CASTTRPRLNYGYTF
>14|TRBV6-1|TRBJ2-5
CASSEGLATLTQYF
>16|TRBV20-1|TRBJ1-1
CSARASARGLGTEAFF
>14|TRBV5-4|TRBJ1-2
CASSLGTGAYGYTF
>12|TRBV18|TRBJ2-7
CASSPGGNEQYF
>15|TRBV27|TRBJ2-3
CASSYQGAITDTQYF
>15|TRBV12-3/TRBV12-4|TRBJ1-3
CASRYSGVSGNTIYF
>17|TRBV28|TRBJ2-5
CASSVTGEGGLQETQYF
>13|TRBV6-5|TRBJ2-7
CASSRTIGYEQYF
>12|TRBV11-1|TRBJ2-3
CASSQLADTQYF
>15|TRBV20-1|TRBJ2-2
CSARGVQGPTGELFF
>13|TRBV2|TRBJ2-1
CASSEQGVHEQFF
>14|TRBV27|TRBJ1-2
CASSSNTGSYGYTF
>15|TRBV4-2|TRBJ2-7
CASSQDRTGDYEQYF
>14|TRBV7-9|TRBJ1-6
CASTRQGGNSPLHF
>17|TRBV5-1|TRBJ2-5
CASSLAVSGTAQETQYF
>17|TRBV7-4|TRBJ1-4
CASSPGDRLGLNEKLFF
>13|TRBV20-1|TRBJ1-1
CSVTRAMNTEAFF
>15|TRBV6-2/TRBV6-3|TRBJ1-2
CASSYGSYVYYGYTF
>15|TRBV6-5|TRBJ1-6
CASSSRTGGDSPLHF
>16|TRBV7-3|TRBJ2-2
CASSSGLAPNTGELFF
>13|TRBV27|TRBJ1-2
CASSLSPGWGYTF
>14|TRBV11-2|TRBJ2-1
CASSWGGAYNEQFF
>14|TRBV5-1|TRBJ2-1
CASSLAGEYNEQFF
>14|TRBV5-1|TRBJ2-7
CASSFDRVAYEQYF
>16|TRBV5-1|TRBJ2-3
CASSPGLTIGTDTQYF
>12|TRBV27|TRBJ2-1
CASSFGQNEQFF
>13|TRBV6-2/TRBV6-3|TRBJ2-1
CASRMGMRDEQFF
>12|TRBV12-3/TRBV12-4|TRBJ1-1
CASRPEASGAFF
>15|TRBV5-1|TRBJ1-1
CASSSLRQGATEAFF
>16|TRBV5-1|TRBJ2-1
CASSLAAALSYNEQFF
>15|TRBV12-3/TRBV12-4|TRBJ2-1
CASRPGLASSNEQFF
>15|TRBV3-1|TRBJ2-3
CASSKGGGAVDTQYF
>14|TRBV7-6|TRBJ1-4
CASSSSAANEKLFF
>16|TRBV2|TRBJ2-6
CASSGQGAFGANVLTF
>15|TRBV6-1|TRBJ2-1
CASGPDGGGYNEQFF
>15|TRBV30|TRBJ2-4
CARDRGLGAKNIQYF
>17|TRBV6-2/TRBV6-3|TRBJ2-7
CASSFSTGGDSGYEQHF
>16|TRBV4-3|TRBJ2-5
CASSQERGARQETQYF
>14|TRBV20-1|TRBJ1-6
CSARVDRVNSPLHF